Shown below are 8 T cell receptor beta chains from a single sample sequenced in a study of blood T cell repertoires in COVID-19. Sequencing was performed with immunoSEQ multiplex PCR; in TCRdb, only in-frame clones are kept and a portion is missing. The sample shows 95,000 or so clones, more than 75% of them seen only once. The specimen sequenced was peripheral blood. These receptors were obtained from a human donor in a cohort sampled during active COVID-19.

The chain couples TRBV3-1 (or the pseudogene TRBV3-2) to TRBJ1-2; TRBD1 might be the D (5 bases). V was clipped by 7 bases and J by 4 bases, with 16 bases between them. The CDR3 is made up of 14 amino acids. Germline CDR1 LGHDT, CDR2 YNNKEL (reference sequence). The CDR3 region has the DNA TGTGCCAGCAATAGGGAGGGGAGCTCCTATGGCTACACCTTC. Translated: CASNREGSSYGYTF.

The genes are TRBV5-5 and TRBJ1-6; D not certain. Between the trimmed V and J ends, which lost 4 bases and 7 bases, there was a span of 12 bases. The germline CDR1 and CDR2 sequences are SGHKS and YYEKEE (reference sequence). This CDR3 has 14 residues. This chain's CDR3 is CASSLGIENSPLHF. CDR3 coding DNA: TGTGCCAGCAGCCTGGGAATAGAGAATTCACCCCTCCACTTT.

The rearrangement uses TRBV15 and TRBJ1-2, with D unclear. The CDR3 extends over 15 amino acids. Germline values: CDR1 LNHNV, CDR2 YYDKDF (reference sequence). Deletions cut 1 base from V and 4 bases from J, with 13 bases between. The CDR3 DNA is TGTGCCACCAGCAGAGGTTCAGTGAAATCCTATGGCTACACCTTC. Translation gives CATSRGSVKSYGYTF.

V usage is TRBV4-1 and J usage is TRBJ1-3, with 9 bases matching TRBD1. Germline V gene sequence: CDR1 MGHRA, CDR2 YSYEKL. V trimming: 4 bases; J trimming: 14 bases; junction bases outside the gene matches: 12. This CDR3 has 14 amino acids. The CDR3 DNA reads TGCGCCAGCAGCCGCCAACCGGGACAGGGACTTTTATATTTT. It is translated as CASSRQPGQGLLYF.

The V gene is TRBV7-2, the J gene TRBJ2-5; 11 bases fit TRBD2. The CDR3 has 15 amino acids. V shed 5 bases and J 0 bases; nucleotides not matched to a gene: 2. Germline CDR1 is SGHTA and CDR2 is FQGNSA. As DNA, the CDR3 is TGTGCCAGCAGCCGGACTAGCGGGTACCAAGAGACCCAGTACTTC. The encoded protein is CASSRTSGYQETQYF.

CDR3 sequence: CASSVVQGGFDTQYF. In DNA, the CDR3 is TGTGCCAGCAGCGTAGTACAGGGGGGATTCGATACGCAGTATTTT. The chain joins TRBV9 to TRBJ2-3, with TRBD1 identical over 8 bases. The CDR3 loop spans 15 amino acids. V trimming: 0 bases; J trimming: 6 bases; junction bases outside the gene matches: 6. Germline V gene lookup returns CDR1 SGDLS and CDR2 YYNGEE.

The chain combines TRBV7-3 with TRBJ2-3, with a weak D call TRBD2 (6 bases). The V end lost 2 bases, the J end lost 5 bases, and 8 bases lay between the germline ends. The CDR3 is 13 residues long. Germline V lookup: CDR1 SGHTA, CDR2 FQGTGA. The CDR3 loop reads CASSLGRGDTQYF. The CDR3 DNA follows: TGTGCCAGCAGCTTAGGGCGGGGAGATACGCAGTATTTT.

This rearrangement joins TRBV7-2 to TRBJ1-5; 9 bases are shared with TRBD1. Trimming cost V 3 bases and J 4 bases; bases outside gene matches: 4. CDR1 SGHTA and CDR2 FQGNSA come from the germline V gene. The CDR3 length is 15 residues. This CDR3 is CASSFTGGLNQPQHF. The CDR3, as DNA: TGTGCCAGCAGCTTCACAGGGGGCCTTAATCAGCCCCAGCATTTT.